The text below deals with one TCR beta chain. Its cognate antigen is unknown. The entry originates in a study of shared clonotypes between healthy human individuals. Study outcomes and limitations: Owing to a small donor count, the genetic and exposure-history diversity represented was limited. Relative to their counterparts shared across all four donors, non-shared clonotypes exhibited diminished generation probabilities.

Clones were sequenced by immunoSEQ multiplex PCR, and TCRdb holds only the in-frame ones, with some missing. The table lists 2 million to 3 million clones, around nine tenths of them singletons. Germline CDR1 SGHRS, CDR2 YFSETQ. The CDR3 extends over 13 amino acids. V gave up 3 bases and J gave up 7 bases, with 14 bases separating them. V and J are TRBV5-1 and TRBJ2-7; tentatively, D is TRBD2 (5 bases). This TCR was sampled from a man younger than 30 in good health. Sequencing input: naive CD4+ T cells sorted from blood. Sample subset: CD45RA+ positively selected. The CDR3 DNA follows: TGCGCCAGCAGCTCCCTGGAGGCGGGTGAGCAGTACTTC. It codes for CASSSLEAGEQYF.